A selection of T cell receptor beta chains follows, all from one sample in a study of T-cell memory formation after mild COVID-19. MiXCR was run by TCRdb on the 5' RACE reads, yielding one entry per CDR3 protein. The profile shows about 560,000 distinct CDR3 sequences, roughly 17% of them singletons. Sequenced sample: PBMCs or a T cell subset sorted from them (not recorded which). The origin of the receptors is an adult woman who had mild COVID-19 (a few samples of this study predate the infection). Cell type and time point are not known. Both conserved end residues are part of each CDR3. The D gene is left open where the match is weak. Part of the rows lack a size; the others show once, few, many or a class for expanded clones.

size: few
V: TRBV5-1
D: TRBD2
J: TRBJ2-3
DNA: TGCGCCAGCAGCCATCAGGGTAGGCTAGCGGGAGCAACAGATACGCAGTATTTT
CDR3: CASSHQGRLAGATDTQYF

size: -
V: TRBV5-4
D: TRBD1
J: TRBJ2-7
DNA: TGTGCCAGAAGCTCACACAAGGACAGGGCGTCGAGGTACGAGCAGTACTTC
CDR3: CARSSHKDRASRYEQYF

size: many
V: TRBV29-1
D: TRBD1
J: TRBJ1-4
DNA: TGCAGCGGACGGACAGGGGGCGAAAAACTGTTTTTT
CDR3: CSGRTGGEKLFF

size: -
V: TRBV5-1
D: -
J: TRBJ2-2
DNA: TGCGCCAGCAGCTTAGGATCTGAGGCCGGGGAGCTGTTTTTT
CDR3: CASSLGSEAGELFF

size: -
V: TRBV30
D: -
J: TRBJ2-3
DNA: TGTGCCTGGAGTGTGGGGGCCGGGCGGGCCACAGATACGCAGTATTTT
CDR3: CAWSVGAGRATDTQYF

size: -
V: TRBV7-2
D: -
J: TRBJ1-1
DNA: TGTGCCAGCAGCGCACATGGGGGGGCCCTGAACACTGAAGCTTTCTTT
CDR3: CASSAHGGALNTEAFF

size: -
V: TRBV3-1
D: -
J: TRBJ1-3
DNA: TGTGCCAGCAGCCTGGGACTCCATAGGGACACCATATATTTT
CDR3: CASSLGLHRDTIYF

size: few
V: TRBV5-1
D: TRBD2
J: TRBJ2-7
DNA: TGCGCCAGCAGCGGGACTAGCGGGGGGGCGAACGAGCAGTACTTC
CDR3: CASSGTSGGANEQYF

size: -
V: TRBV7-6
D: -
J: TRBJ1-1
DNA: TGTGCCAGCAGCTTAAATCCGCAGAACACTGAAGCTTTCTTT
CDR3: CASSLNPQNTEAFF

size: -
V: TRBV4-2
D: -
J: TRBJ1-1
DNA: TGTGCCAGCAGCCAAGATCTCGGGGCAGTTGAAGCTTTCTTT
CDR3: CASSQDLGAVEAFF

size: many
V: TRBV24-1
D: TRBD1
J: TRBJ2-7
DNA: TGTGCCACCAGTGGCCGCCGAGGACAGGGGTTGTCCTACGAGCAGTACTTC
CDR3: CATSGRRGQGLSYEQYF

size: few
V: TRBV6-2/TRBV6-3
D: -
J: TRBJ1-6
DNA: TGTGCCAGCAGCGCCGGGGGGGGGCGTAGACCCCTCCACTTT
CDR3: CASSAGGGRRPLHF

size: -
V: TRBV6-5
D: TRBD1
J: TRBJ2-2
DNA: TGTGCCAGCAGAACCGGACAGGTTTGGACCGGGGAGCTGTTTTTT
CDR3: CASRTGQVWTGELFF

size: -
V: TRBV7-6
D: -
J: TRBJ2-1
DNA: TGTGCCAGCAGCTTTCGGGCCTTGCAGGTCTCCTACAATGAGCAGTTCTTC
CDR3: CASSFRALQVSYNEQFF

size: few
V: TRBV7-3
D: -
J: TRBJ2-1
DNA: TGTGCCAGCAGCCAGGGTGGCGGGAAGCAGTTCTTC
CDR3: CASSQGGGKQFF

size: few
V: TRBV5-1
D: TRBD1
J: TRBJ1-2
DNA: TGCGCCAGCAGCTTGGAAGAAGGAACAGGGGGCTATGGCTACACCTTC
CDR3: CASSLEEGTGGYGYTF